The following is a T cell receptor beta chain sequence with its context. Its antigen is undetermined. The read comes to an end 3 residues before the CDR3 does, leaving the germline J gene to fill in the end. Repertoires were generated with immunoSEQ multiplex PCR, while TCRdb's copy carries only in-frame clones and drops some. This sample's clone table lists tens of thousands of clones. This CDR3 contains 14 residues. Trimming at V came to 5 bases and at J to 5 bases, leaving 7 bases not matched to a gene. Germline CDR1 is DFQATT and CDR2 is SNEGSKA (reference sequence). This record comes from a study of T cells in women clearing cervical HPV infection. Overall study context: Cases: HPV16-related CIN3 or worse on histology, a couple of invasive cancers. Controls gave blood once infection was undetectable; cases at lesion identification.

Study observations and caveats: Richness plus V gene abundances separated cases from controls with AUC approximately 0.78.

This sequence originates from a woman between 18 and 70 years old with a cervical HPV16 infection that either progressed to CIN3+ or cleared (not recorded which). The V gene is TRBV20-1, the J gene TRBJ2-1, with 9 bases lining up with TRBD1. Source material: blood buffy coat. The covered CDR3 bases are TGCAGTGCTTGGCCGGGACAGGGTGACAATGAG. Protein: CSAWPGQGDNE. The full CDR3 protein is CSAWPGQGDNEQFF.